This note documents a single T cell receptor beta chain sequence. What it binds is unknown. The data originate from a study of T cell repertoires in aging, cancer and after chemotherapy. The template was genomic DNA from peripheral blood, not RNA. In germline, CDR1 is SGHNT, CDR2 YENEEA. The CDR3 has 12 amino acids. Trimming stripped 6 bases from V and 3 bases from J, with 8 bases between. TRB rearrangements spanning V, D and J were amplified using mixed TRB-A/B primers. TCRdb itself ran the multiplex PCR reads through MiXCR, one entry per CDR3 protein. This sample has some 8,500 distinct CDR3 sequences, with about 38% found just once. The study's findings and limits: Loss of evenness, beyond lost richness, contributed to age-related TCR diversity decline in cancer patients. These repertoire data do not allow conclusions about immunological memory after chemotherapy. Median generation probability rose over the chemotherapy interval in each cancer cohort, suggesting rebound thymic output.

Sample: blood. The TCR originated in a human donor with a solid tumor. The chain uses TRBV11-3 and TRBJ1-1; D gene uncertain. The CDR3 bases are TGTGCCAGCAGTTTCTCGCACACTGAAGCTTTCTTT. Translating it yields CASSFSHTEAFF.